The 25 T cell receptor beta chains in this list originate from one sample, sequenced in a study of cytomegalovirus exposure and HLA in healthy donors. Use of 60 Vbeta and 13 Jbeta primers characterized the PCR. Using immunoSEQ multiplex PCR, the repertoire was profiled, and TCRdb retains in-frame clones only, with some absent. The repertoire holds around 93,000 clones, with about 79% as singletons. What was sequenced was PBMCs. These receptors all stem from a middle-aged man in good health and CMV-seronegative.

About this clone itself: Sequence at one end of the junction differs from germline and may be a read error. This rearrangement joins TRBV28 to TRBJ1-3; 7 nucleotides match TRBD1. Germline V gene data show CDR1 as MDHEN and CDR2 as SYDVKM. The CDR3 runs 16 residues. The CDR3 region has the DNA TGTGCCAGCACTTTAGGGGTGTCGGACAGGTGGAGCACCATATATTTT. It encodes CASTLGVSDRWSTIYF.

The chain joins TRBV6-5 to TRBJ2-7; perhaps TRBD2 as D (6 bases). This CDR3 contains 15 residues. CDR1 and CDR2 (germline): MNHEY, SVGAGI. Deletions cut 5 bases from V and 3 bases from J, with 17 bases between. The chain's CDR3 is CASSMAGQGLYEQYF. The CDR3 DNA sequence: TGTGCCAGCAGTATGGCCGGGCAGGGACTCTACGAGCAGTACTTC.

Here the CDR3 reads CASSPSLSYEQYF. In DNA, the CDR3 is TGTGCCAGCAGCCCTAGTCTCTCCTACGAGCAGTACTTC. The genes are TRBV7-2 and TRBJ2-5; D unresolved. The better agreement between TRBJ2-7 and the DNA end casts doubt on the J call. The CDR3 runs to 13 residues. Germline V gives CDR1 SGHTA, CDR2 FQGNSA.

DNA for the CDR3: TGTGCCAGCAGTTCGACTACCGGGACTACCGCCACCGGGGAGCTGTTTTTT. It translates to CASSSTTGTTATGELFF. J is TRBJ2-2 and V is TRBV27, with 7 positions matching TRBD2. The CDR3 runs to 17 residues. CDR1 is MNHEY and CDR2 is SMNVEV in the germline V gene (reference sequence). Unmatched junction bases numbered 12, after V lost 4 bases and J lost 4 bases.

This clone was observed a few times. The J gene is TRBJ2-2, the V gene TRBV7-3; 12 bases match TRBD2. CDR3 size: 21 residues. V was pared by 5 bases and J by 4 bases, with 20 bases of the junction left unmatched. Germline CDR1 reads SGHTA; CDR2 reads FQGTGA. CDR3 sequence: CASSTIPGLAGDGGITGELFF. The CDR3 DNA reads as TGTGCCAGCAGCACCATCCCGGGACTAGCGGGCGACGGGGGGATCACCGGGGAGCTGTTTTTT. Drawing the rest from reference TRBV7-3 and TRBJ2-2, the complete variable domain is GAGVSQTPSNKVTEKGKYVELRCDPISGHTALYWYRQSLGQGPEFLIYFQGTGAADDSGLPNDRFFAVRPEGSVSTLKIQRTERGDSAVYLCASSTIPGLAGDGGITGELFFGEGSRLTVL.

This chain uses TRBV23-1 with TRBJ2-7, with 7 bases aligning to TRBD2. TRBV23-1 has ORF status, its function being uncertain. V trimming: 8 bases; J trimming: 4 bases; junction bases outside the gene matches: 23. The CDR3 runs 18 residues. Here the CDR3 reads CASSPITPPLGGAYEQYF. CDR3 DNA sequence: TGCGCCAGCTCACCAATTACGCCCCCTTTGGGAGGGGCGTACGAGCAGTACTTC.

This clone appeared once. This chain uses TRBV19 with TRBJ1-1; no reliable D call. The CDR3 totals 15 residues. V lost 2 bases and J 1 base, leaving 11 bases between the germline ends. Germline CDR1 and CDR2: LNHDA and SQIVND (reference sequence). The CDR3 nucleotides are TGTGCCAGTAGTATATTGAGAGGATCGAACACTGAAGCTTTCTTT. Amino acid sequence: CASSILRGSNTEAFF.

This clone was found a few times. The V gene is TRBV6-6, the J gene TRBJ1-1; TRBD1 matches 7 bases. This CDR3 comprises 12 residues. In germline, CDR1 is MNHNY, CDR2 SVGAGI (reference sequence). With V trimmed by 6 bases and J by 11 bases, 9 bases remained unmatched. CDR3 DNA: TGTGCCAGCAGACAAGACAGGGTTCACGCTTTCTTT. It is translated as CASRQDRVHAFF.

The gene calls are TRBV6-5 and TRBJ1-2; maybe TRBD1 (6 bases). Germline CDR1 reads MNHEY; CDR2 reads SVGAGI. This CDR3 contains 14 residues. Trimming cost V 2 bases and J 7 bases, with 14 bases left between them. The CDR3 nucleotides read TGTGCCAGCAGTTACCAGGGGCGTCGGGGTGGCTACACCTTC. This encodes CASSYQGRRGGYTF.

This sequence joins TRBV19 and TRBJ1-4; D may be TRBD1 (6 bases). Looked up from germline, CDR1 is LNHDA and CDR2 is SQIVND (reference sequence). The CDR3 sequence is 14 residues long. V was cut by 5 bases and J by 8 bases, with 15 bases left in between. This chain's CDR3 is CASSDGTYIEKLFF. The CDR3 DNA follows: TGTGCCAGTAGTGATGGGACATATATAGAAAAACTGTTTTTT.

The chain employs TRBV28 and TRBJ2-5; TRBD1 is a possible D gene (6 bases). The CDR3 spans 13 residues. V dropped 8 bases and J dropped 4 bases, with 14 bases sitting between them. Germline CDR1 is MDHEN and CDR2 is SYDVKM. CDR3: CASSFRDTETQYF. In DNA form, the CDR3 reads TGTGCCAGCTCCTTCCGGGACACAGAGACCCAGTACTTC. Variable domain in full (rest from reference TRBV28 and TRBJ2-5): DVKVTQSSRYLVKRTGEKVFLECVQDMDHENMFWYRQDPGLGLRLIYFSYDVKMKEKGDIPEGYSVSREKKERFSLILESASTNQTSMYLCASSFRDTETQYFGPGTRLLVL.

This sequence joins TRBV5-5 and TRBJ2-7, with 7 bases aligning to TRBD1. The length of the CDR3 is 14 residues. Germline CDR1 and CDR2: SGHKS and YYEKEE (reference sequence). V shed 7 bases, J shed 2 bases, and the junction held 9 bases outside the gene matches. In DNA form, the CDR3 reads TGTGCCAGCTCGATGCAGGGGGACCCCTACGAGCAGTACTTC. Protein product: CASSMQGDPYEQYF.

The rearrangement uses TRBV5-1 and TRBJ2-2; D gene unclear. CDR3 length: 14 amino acids. The V gene's germline CDR1 is SGHRS and CDR2 YFSETQ. V dropped 1 base and J dropped 5 bases, with 9 bases sitting between them. CDR3: CASSLKASTGELFF. In nucleotides, the CDR3 is TGCGCCAGCAGCTTGAAAGCGTCTACCGGGGAGCTGTTTTTT.

The gene calls are TRBV7-3 and TRBJ2-3; a weak D match, TRBD2 (6 bases). CDR1 is SGHTA, CDR2 FQGTGA, per germline. The CDR3 is 15 residues long. V was cut by 5 bases and J by 2 bases, with 14 bases left in between. The CDR3 DNA is TGTGCCAGCAGCCAAACCCGGGACTCCACAGATACGCAGTATTTT. Translation gives CASSQTRDSTDTQYF.

This chain uses TRBV5-1 with TRBJ2-7, with D maybe TRBD2 (6 bases). Germline V gene lookup returns CDR1 SGHRS and CDR2 YFSETQ. The ends were cut back, 4 bases at V and 0 bases at J, with 14 bases in the middle. This CDR3 contains 15 residues. The CDR3 DNA is TGCGCCAGCAGCCCAGGACGGGGGTTCTCCTACGAGCAGTACTTC. It is translated as CASSPGRGFSYEQYF.

The chain combines TRBV28 with TRBJ1-2; D is unclear. This CDR3 comprises 10 residues. With 10 bases removed from V and 1 base from J, the gap between germline ends came to 4 bases. CDR1 is MDHEN, CDR2 SYDVKM, per germline. CDR3 protein: CATFNYGYTF. Written as DNA, the CDR3 is TGTGCCACGTTTAACTATGGCTACACCTTC.

Notes on this clone: Other DNA sequences in the sample encode the same CDR3. The chain couples TRBV2 to TRBJ2-5, with a possible D match to TRBD2 (6 bases). The ends were cut back, 6 bases at V and 5 bases at J, with 13 bases in the middle. The CDR3 is made up of 13 amino acids. Germline lookup yields CDR1 SNHLY and CDR2 FYNNEI. Written as DNA, the CDR3 is TGTGCCAGCAGCCCCGCGGGGCGTGAGACCCAGTACTTC. Residues: CASSPAGRETQYF.

V gene TRBV28 combines with J gene TRBJ2-2; D is unclear. V dropped 2 bases and J dropped 6 bases, with 4 bases sitting between them. The CDR3 consists of 12 residues. Germline lookup yields CDR1 MDHEN and CDR2 SYDVKM. DNA of the CDR3: TGTGCCAGCAGTTTACCTCCCGGGGAGCTGTTTTTT. Translation: CASSLPPGELFF.

This clone showed up just a few times. V gene TRBV6-1 combines with J gene TRBJ1-5; TRBD1 matches at 11 bases. The junction had 3 bases not matched to a gene; V was cut back by 3 bases and J by 5 bases. The V gene's germline CDR1 is MNHNS and CDR2 SASEGT. The length of the CDR3 is 15 residues. DNA for the CDR3: TGTGCCAGCAGTGATTGGGGACAGGGGGATCAGCCCCAGCATTTT. Translating it yields CASSDWGQGDQPQHF.

The chain couples TRBV28 to TRBJ1-2; no firm D call. CDR3 length: 12 amino acids. V dropped 6 bases and J dropped 5 bases, with 10 bases sitting between them. Germline V gene sequence: CDR1 MDHEN, CDR2 SYDVKM. The CDR3 sequence is CASRLGSYGYTF. DNA for the CDR3: TGTGCCAGCAGATTAGGGAGTTATGGCTACACCTTC.

The chain uses TRBV9 and TRBJ1-2; D may be TRBD1 (5 bases). The germline gives CDR1 SGDLS, CDR2 YYNGEE. CDR3 length equals 15 residues. V lost 4 bases, J lost 4 bases, and 17 bases lay in between. The CDR3 protein is CASSFLDSPGYGYTF. The CDR3 DNA reads TGTGCCAGCAGCTTTCTTGACAGCCCAGGCTATGGCTACACCTTC.

V gene TRBV19 combines with J gene TRBJ1-1; tentative D call: TRBD1 (5 bases). V dropped 10 bases and J dropped 6 bases, with 21 bases sitting between them. The germline V gene has CDR1 LNHDA and CDR2 SQIVND (reference sequence). The CDR3 has 14 residues. The CDR3 is CATALGEALAEAFF. CDR3 DNA: TGTGCCACCGCCCTAGGGGAGGCCCTAGCTGAAGCTTTCTTT.

The chain recombines TRBV6-5 with TRBJ2-1; D may be TRBD2 (5 bases). Trimming left V 6 bases short and J 9 bases short, with 12 bases between. The length of the CDR3 is 12 residues. CDR1 MNHEY and CDR2 SVGAGI come from the germline V gene. The CDR3 nucleotides are TGTGCCAGCAGAACCCGGGGTACTGAGCAGTTCTTC. It is translated as CASRTRGTEQFF.

The chain couples TRBV28 to TRBJ2-1; TRBD2 matches at 12 bases. The CDR3 runs 17 residues. Germline CDR1 is MDHEN and CDR2 is SYDVKM. The V segment lost 3 bases and the J segment 0 bases; nucleotides outside the gene matches: 3. CDR3 DNA: TGTGCCAGCAGTTTTCCTAGCGGGAGGGCCTCCTACAATGAGCAGTTCTTC. Translation: CASSFPSGRASYNEQFF. The whole variable domain, filled in from reference TRBV28 and TRBJ2-1, reads DVKVTQSSRYLVKRTGEKVFLECVQDMDHENMFWYRQDPGLGLRLIYFSYDVKMKEKGDIPEGYSVSREKKERFSLILESASTNQTSMYLCASSFPSGRASYNEQFFGPGTRLTVL.

This rearrangement joins TRBV4-3 to TRBJ2-2, with D maybe TRBD2 (5 bases). The CDR3 has 15 amino acids. The germline gives CDR1 LGHNA, CDR2 YSLEER. V lost 0 bases and J lost 6, with 11 bases in between. DNA of the CDR3: TGCGCCAGCAGCCAAGATCTAGCAGTTGCCGGGGAGCTGTTTTTT. Residues: CASSQDLAVAGELFF.